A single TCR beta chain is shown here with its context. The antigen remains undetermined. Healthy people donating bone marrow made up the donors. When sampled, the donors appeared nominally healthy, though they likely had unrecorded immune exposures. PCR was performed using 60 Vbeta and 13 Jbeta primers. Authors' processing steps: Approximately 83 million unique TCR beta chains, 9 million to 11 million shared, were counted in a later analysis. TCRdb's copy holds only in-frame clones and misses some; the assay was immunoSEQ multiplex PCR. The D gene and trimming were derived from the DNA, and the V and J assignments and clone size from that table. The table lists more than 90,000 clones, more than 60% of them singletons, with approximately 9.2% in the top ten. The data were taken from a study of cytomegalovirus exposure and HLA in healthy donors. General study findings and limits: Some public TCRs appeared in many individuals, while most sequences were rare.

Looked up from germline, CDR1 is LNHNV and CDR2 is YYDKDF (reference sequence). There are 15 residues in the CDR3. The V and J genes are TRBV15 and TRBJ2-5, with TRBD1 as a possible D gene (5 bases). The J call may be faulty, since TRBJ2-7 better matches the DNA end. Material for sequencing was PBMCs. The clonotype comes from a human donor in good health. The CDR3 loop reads CATSRDDGASYEQYF. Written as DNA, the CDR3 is TGTGCCACCAGCAGAGACGATGGGGCAAGCTACGAGCAGTACTTC.